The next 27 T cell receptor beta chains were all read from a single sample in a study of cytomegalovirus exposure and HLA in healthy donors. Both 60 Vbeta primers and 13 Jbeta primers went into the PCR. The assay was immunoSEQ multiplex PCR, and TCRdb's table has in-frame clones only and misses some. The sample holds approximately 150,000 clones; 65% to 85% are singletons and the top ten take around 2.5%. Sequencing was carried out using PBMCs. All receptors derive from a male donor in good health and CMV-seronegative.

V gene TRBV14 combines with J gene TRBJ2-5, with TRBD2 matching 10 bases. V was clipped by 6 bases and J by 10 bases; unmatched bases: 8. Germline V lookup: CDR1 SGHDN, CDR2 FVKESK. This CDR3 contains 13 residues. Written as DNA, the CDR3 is TGTGCCAGCAGAGTCGCTAGCGGGAGAATCCAGTACTTC. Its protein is CASRVASGRIQYF.

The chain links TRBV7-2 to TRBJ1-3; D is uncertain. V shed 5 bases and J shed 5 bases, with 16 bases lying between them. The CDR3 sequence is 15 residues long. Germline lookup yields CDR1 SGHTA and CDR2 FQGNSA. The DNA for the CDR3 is TGTGCCAGCAGCGGAGGAGGCAGTATACGAAACACCATATATTTT. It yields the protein CASSGGGSIRNTIYF.

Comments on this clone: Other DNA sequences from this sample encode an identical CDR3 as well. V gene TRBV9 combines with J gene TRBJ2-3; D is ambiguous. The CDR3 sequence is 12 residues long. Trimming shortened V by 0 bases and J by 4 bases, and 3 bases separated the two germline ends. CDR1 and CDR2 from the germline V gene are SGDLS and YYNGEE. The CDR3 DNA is TGTGCCAGCAGCGTAGCAGCAGATACGCAGTATTTT. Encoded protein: CASSVAADTQYF. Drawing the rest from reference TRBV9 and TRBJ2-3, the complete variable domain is DSGVTQTPKHLITATGQRVTLRCSPRSGDLSVYWYQQSLDQGLQFLIQYYNGEERAKGNILERFSAQQFPDLHSELNLSSLELGDSALYFCASSVAADTQYFGPGTRLTVL.

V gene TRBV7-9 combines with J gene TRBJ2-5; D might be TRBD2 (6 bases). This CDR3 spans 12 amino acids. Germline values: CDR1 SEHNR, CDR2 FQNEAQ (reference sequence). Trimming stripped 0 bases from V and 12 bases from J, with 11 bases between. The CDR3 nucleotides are TGTGCCAGCAGCTTAGCTGGGGGGAAGGAGTACTTC. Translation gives CASSLAGGKEYF. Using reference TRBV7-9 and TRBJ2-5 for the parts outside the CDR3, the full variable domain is DTGVSQNPRHKITKRGQNVTFRCDPISEHNRLYWYRQTLGQGPEFLTYFQNEAQLEKSRLLSDRFSAERPKGSFSTLEIQRTEQGDSAMYLCASSLAGGKEYFGPGTRLLVL.

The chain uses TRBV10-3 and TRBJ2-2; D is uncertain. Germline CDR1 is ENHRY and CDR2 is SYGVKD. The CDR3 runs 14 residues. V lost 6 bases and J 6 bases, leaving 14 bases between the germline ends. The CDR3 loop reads CAIRQEMFAGELFF. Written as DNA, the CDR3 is TGTGCCATCAGGCAGGAAATGTTCGCCGGGGAGCTGTTTTTT.

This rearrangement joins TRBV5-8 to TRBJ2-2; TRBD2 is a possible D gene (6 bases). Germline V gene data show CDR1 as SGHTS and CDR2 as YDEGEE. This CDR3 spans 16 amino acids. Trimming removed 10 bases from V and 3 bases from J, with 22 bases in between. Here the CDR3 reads CASPLWRGPDTGELFF. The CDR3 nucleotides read TGTGCCTCCCCCTTGTGGAGGGGCCCGGACACCGGGGAGCTGTTTTTT.

The CDR3 protein is CASSSRTAYEQYF. In nucleotides, the CDR3 is TGTGCCAGCAGTTCCAGGACAGCCTACGAGCAGTACTTC. The chain employs TRBV6-5 and TRBJ2-7; D is possibly TRBD1 (6 bases). Germline V gene lookup returns CDR1 MNHEY and CDR2 SVGAGI. V was clipped by 4 bases and J by 2 bases, with 9 bases between them. This CDR3 is built from 13 residues.

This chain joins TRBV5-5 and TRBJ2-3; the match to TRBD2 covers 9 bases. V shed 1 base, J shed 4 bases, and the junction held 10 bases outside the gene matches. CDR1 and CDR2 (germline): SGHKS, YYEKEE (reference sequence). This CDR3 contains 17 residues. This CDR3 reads CASSLFLAGGPPDTQYF. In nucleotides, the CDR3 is TGTGCCAGCAGCTTGTTCTTGGCGGGAGGGCCTCCAGATACGCAGTATTTT.

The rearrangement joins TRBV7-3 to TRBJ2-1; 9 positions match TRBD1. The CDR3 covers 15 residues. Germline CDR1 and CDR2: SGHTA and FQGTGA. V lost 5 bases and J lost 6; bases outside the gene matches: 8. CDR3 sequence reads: CASSTPGQGGNEQFF. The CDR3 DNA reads TGTGCCAGCAGCACCCCGGGACAGGGCGGCAATGAGCAGTTCTTC.

The CDR3 DNA is TGTGCCAGCAGCTTCGTTGGGGGGAGGAAGTACGAGCAGTACTTC. Its protein product is CASSFVGGRKYEQYF. The chain combines TRBV7-2 with TRBJ2-7, with D possibly TRBD2 on 6 matching bases. V was pared by 3 bases and J by 4 bases, with 16 bases between. The CDR3 has 15 amino acids. Per germline, CDR1 SGHTA and CDR2 FQGNSA.

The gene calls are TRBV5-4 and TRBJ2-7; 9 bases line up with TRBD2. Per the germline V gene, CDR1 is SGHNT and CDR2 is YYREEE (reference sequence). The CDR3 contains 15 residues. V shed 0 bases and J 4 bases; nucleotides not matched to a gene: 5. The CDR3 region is CASSLVLAGRYEQYF. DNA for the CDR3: TGTGCCAGCAGCTTGGTCCTAGCGGGAAGGTACGAGCAGTACTTC. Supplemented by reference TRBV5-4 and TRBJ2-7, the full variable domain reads ETGVTQSPTHLIKTRGQQVTLRCSSQSGHNTVSWYQQALGQGPQFIFQYYREEENGRGNFPPRFSGLQFPNYSSELNVNALELDDSALYLCASSLVLAGRYEQYFGPGTRLTVT.

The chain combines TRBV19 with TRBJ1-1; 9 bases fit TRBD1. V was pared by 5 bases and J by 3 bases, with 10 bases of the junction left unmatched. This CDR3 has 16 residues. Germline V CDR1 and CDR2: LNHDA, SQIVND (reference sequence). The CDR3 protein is CASSVNPGQGYTEAFF. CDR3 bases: TGTGCCAGTAGTGTTAATCCGGGACAGGGATACACTGAAGCTTTCTTT.

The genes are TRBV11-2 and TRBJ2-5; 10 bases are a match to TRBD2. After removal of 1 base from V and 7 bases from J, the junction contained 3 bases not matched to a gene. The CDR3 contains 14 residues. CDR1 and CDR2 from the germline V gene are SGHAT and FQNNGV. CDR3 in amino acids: CASSLGLAGGTQYF. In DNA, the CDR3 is TGTGCCAGCAGCTTAGGACTAGCGGGCGGGACCCAGTACTTC. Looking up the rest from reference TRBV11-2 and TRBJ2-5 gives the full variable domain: EAGVAQSPRYKIIEKRQSVAFWCNPISGHATLYWYQQILGQGPKLLIQFQNNGVVDDSQLPKDRFSAERLKGVDSTLKIQPAKLEDSAVYLCASSLGLAGGTQYFGPGTRLLVL.

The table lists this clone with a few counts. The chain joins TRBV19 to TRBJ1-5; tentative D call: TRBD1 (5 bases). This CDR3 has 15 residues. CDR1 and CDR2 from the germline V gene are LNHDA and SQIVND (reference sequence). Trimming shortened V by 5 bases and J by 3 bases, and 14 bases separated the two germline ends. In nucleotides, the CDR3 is TGTGCCAGTAGTTGGGGGGACCACCTCAATCAGCCCCAGCATTTT. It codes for CASSWGDHLNQPQHF.

This chain's CDR3 is CASSSTGNYNEQFF. CDR3 coding DNA: TGTGCCAGCTCCTCGACAGGGAACTACAATGAGCAGTTCTTC. This chain links TRBV7-2 with TRBJ2-1; 7 bases map to TRBD1. The J segment lost 3 bases and the V segment lost 8 bases, leaving 7 bases of the junction unmatched. Per the germline V gene, CDR1 is SGHTA and CDR2 is FQGNSA. The CDR3 totals 14 residues.

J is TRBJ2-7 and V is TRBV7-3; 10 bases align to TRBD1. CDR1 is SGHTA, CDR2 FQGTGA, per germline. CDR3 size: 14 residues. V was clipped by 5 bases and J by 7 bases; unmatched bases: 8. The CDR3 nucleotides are TGTGCCAGCAGCATGACCGGGACAGGGGAAGAGCAGTACTTC. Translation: CASSMTGTGEEQYF.

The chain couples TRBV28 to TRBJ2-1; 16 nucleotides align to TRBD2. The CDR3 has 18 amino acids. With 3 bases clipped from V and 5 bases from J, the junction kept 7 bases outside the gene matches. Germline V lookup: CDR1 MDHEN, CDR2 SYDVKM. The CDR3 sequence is CASSFSGLAGGTDNEQFF. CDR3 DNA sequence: TGTGCCAGCAGTTTCTCGGGACTAGCGGGAGGGACTGACAATGAGCAGTTCTTC. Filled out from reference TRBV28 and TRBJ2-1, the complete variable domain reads DVKVTQSSRYLVKRTGEKVFLECVQDMDHENMFWYRQDPGLGLRLIYFSYDVKMKEKGDIPEGYSVSREKKERFSLILESASTNQTSMYLCASSFSGLAGGTDNEQFFGPGTRLTVL.

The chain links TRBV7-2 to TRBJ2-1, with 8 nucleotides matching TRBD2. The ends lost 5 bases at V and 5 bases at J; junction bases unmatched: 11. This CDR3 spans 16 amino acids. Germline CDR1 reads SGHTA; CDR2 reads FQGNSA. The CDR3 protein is CASSRGGPLGHNEQFF. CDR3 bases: TGTGCCAGCAGCCGGGGGGGTCCGCTAGGCCACAATGAGCAGTTCTTC.

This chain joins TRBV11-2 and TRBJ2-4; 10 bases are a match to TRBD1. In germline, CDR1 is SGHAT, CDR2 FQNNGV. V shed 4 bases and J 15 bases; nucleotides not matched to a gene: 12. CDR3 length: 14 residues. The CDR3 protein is CASSSRDRGLGWYF. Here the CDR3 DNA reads TGTGCCAGCAGCTCCCGGGACAGGGGCCTTGGTTGGTACTTC.

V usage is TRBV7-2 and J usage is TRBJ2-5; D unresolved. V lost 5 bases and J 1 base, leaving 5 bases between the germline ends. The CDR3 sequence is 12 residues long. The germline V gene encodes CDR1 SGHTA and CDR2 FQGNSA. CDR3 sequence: CASSPFQETQYF. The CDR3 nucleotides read TGTGCCAGCAGCCCCTTCCAAGAGACCCAGTACTTC.

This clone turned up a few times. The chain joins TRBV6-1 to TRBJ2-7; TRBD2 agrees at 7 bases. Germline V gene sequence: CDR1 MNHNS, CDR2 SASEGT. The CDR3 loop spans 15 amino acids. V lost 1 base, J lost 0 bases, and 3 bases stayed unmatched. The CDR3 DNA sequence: TGTGCCAGCAGTGAAGGGGGCGGGAGCTCCTACGAGCAGTACTTC. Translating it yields CASSEGGGSSYEQYF.

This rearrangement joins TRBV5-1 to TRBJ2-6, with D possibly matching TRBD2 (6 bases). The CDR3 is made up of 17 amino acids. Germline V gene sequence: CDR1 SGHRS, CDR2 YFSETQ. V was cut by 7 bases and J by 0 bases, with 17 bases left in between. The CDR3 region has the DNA TGCGCCAGCTGGCCTCGACCGGGAGCCTCTGGGGCCAACGTCCTGACTTTC. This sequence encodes CASWPRPGASGANVLTF.

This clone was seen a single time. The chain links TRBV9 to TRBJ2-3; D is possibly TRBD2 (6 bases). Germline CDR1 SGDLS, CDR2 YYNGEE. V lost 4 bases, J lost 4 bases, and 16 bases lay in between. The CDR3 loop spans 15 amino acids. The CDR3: CASSISSTSSDTQYF. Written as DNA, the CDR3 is TGTGCCAGCAGCATCAGCTCGACTAGTTCAGATACGCAGTATTTT.

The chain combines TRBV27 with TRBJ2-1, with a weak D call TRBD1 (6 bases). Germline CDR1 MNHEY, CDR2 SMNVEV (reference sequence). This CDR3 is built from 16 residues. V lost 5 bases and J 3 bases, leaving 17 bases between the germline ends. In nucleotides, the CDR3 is TGTGCCAGCAGTCCTGAGGACAGAGGGCTCTACAATGAGCAGTTCTTC. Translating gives CASSPEDRGLYNEQFF.

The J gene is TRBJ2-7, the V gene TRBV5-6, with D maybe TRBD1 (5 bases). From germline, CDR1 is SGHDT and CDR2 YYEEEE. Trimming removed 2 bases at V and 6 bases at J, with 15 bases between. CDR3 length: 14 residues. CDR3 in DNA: TGTGCCAGCAGCTTTTCTGTCCTTAGGGGCGAGCAGTACTTC. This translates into CASSFSVLRGEQYF.

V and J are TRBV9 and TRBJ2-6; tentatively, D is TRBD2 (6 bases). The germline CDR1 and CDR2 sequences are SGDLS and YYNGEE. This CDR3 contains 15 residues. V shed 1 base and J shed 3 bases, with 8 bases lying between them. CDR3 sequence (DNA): TGTGCCAGCAGCGTATGGGGAGGTGGGGCCAACGTCCTGACTTTC. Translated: CASSVWGGGANVLTF.

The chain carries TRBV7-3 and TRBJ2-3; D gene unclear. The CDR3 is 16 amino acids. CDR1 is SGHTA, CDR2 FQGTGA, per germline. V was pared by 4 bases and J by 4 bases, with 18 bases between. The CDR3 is CASSSRLGANADTQYF. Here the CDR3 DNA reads TGTGCCAGCAGCTCTCGACTCGGAGCGAATGCAGATACGCAGTATTTT.